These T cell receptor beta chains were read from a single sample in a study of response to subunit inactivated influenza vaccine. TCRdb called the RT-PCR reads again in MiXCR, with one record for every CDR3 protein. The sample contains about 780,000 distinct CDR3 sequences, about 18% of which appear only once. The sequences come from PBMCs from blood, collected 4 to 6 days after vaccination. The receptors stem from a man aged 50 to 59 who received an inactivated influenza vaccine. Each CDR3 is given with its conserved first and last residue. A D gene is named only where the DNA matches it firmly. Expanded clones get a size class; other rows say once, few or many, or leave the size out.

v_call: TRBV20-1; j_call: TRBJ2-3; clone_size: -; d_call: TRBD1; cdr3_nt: TGCAGTGCTAAAGGCCAGGGGGCTAGCACAGATACGCAGTATTTT; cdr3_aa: CSAKGQGASTDTQYF
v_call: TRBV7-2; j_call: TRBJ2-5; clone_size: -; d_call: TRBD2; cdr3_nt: TGTGCCAGCAGCTCTCGCATAGCGGGGGGCCAAGAGACCCAGTACTTC; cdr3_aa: CASSSRIAGGQETQYF
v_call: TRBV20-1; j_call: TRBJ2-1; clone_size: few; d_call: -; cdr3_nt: TGCAGTACTCGGAGGGCGAGCTCCTACAATGAGCAGTTCTTC; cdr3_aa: CSTRRASSYNEQFF
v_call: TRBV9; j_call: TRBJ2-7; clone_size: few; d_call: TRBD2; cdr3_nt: TGTGCCAGCAGCTCGGGGGGTGGCTTCCTCTACGAGCAGTACTTC; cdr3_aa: CASSSGGGFLYEQYF
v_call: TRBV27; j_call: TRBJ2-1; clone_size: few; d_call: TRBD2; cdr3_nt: TGTGCCAGCAGTTTTAGGCTAGCGGGAAACAATGAGCAGTTCTTC; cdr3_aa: CASSFRLAGNNEQFF
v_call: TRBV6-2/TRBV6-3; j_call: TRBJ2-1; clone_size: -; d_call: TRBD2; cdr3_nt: TGTGCCAGCAGCCCGGGACTAGCGGGGTCATCCTACAATGAGCAGTTCTTC; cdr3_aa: CASSPGLAGSSYNEQFF
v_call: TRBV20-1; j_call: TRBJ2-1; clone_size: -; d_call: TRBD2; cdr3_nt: TGCAGTGCTAGAGACGTTAGCGGGTACCCCTACAATGAGCAGTTCTTC; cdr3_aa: CSARDVSGYPYNEQFF
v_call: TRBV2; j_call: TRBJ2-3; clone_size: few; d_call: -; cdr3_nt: TGTGCCAGCAGTGATGGGGTACCAGATACGCAGTATTTT; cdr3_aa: CASSDGVPDTQYF
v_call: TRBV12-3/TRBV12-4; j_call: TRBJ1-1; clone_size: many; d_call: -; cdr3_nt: TGTGCCAGCAGTCCAGACCTACGACGGGCTGAAGCTTTCTTT; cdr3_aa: CASSPDLRRAEAFF
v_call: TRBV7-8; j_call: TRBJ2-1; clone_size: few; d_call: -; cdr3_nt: TGTGCCAGCAGCTTAGATCCGGGCTCTACAAATGAGCAGTTCTTC; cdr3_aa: CASSLDPGSTNEQFF
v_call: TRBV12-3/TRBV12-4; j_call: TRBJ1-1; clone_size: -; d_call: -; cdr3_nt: TGTGCCAGCAGTTTAAAACAGGAGCTTCCACTGAACACTGAAGCTTTCTTT; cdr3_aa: CASSLKQELPLNTEAFF
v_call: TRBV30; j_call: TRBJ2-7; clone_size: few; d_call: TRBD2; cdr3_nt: TGTGCCTGGAGTAGCGGGAGGGGTAACGAGCAGTACTTC; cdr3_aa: CAWSSGRGNEQYF
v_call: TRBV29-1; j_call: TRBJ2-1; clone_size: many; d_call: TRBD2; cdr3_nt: TGCAGCGTTCAGGGGACTAGCGGGAGTACCACAATGGTTGAGCAGTTCTTC; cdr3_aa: CSVQGTSGSTTMVEQFF
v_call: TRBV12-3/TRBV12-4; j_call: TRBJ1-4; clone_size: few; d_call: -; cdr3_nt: TGTGCCAGCAGTTTTGGAGGATACACAGAAAAACTGTTTTTT; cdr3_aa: CASSFGGYTEKLFF
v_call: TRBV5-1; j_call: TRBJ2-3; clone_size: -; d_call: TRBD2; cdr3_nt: TGCGCCAGCAGCTTGAGCGGGGGGGGCCTAGGGGATACGCAGTATTTT; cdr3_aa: CASSLSGGGLGDTQYF
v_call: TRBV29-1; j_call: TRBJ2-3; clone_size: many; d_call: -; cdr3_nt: TGCAGCGTTGGTCGTCAGTCGGATACGCAGTATTTT; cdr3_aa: CSVGRQSDTQYF
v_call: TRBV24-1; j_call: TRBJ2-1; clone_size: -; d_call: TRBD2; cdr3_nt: TGTGCCACCAGTGATTCGACTAGCGGTGCCTACAATGAGCAGTTCTTC; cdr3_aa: CATSDSTSGAYNEQFF
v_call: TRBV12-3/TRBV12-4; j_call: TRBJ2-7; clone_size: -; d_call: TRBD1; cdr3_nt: TGTGCCAGCAGCTCCGGGACAGGGATTTTTGAGCAGTACTTC; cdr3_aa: CASSSGTGIFEQYF